This T cell receptor beta chain was obtained from a study of shared clonotypes between healthy human individuals. Naive CD8 cells were CD45RO-negative, positively selected for CCR7, excluding terminally differentiated effector memory CD45RA+ cells. This clone was observed once. Data came from immunoSEQ multiplex PCR; TCRdb stores just in-frame clones and leaves some out. Of almost 700,000 clones in the sample, under 95% were seen once. The CDR3 has 15 amino acids. The V gene lost 0 bases and the J gene lost 6 bases, with 9 bases spanning the gap. Germline CDR1 MGHRA, CDR2 YSYEKL. The sequence was collected from a man aged 25 to 45 in good health. The specimen sequenced was naive CD8+ T cells sorted from blood. This chain joins TRBV4-1 and TRBJ1-6; no reliable D call. DNA for the CDR3: TGCGCCAGCAGCCAAGATGCGTCGGCTAATTCACCCCTCCACTTT. Its translation: CASSQDASANSPLHF.